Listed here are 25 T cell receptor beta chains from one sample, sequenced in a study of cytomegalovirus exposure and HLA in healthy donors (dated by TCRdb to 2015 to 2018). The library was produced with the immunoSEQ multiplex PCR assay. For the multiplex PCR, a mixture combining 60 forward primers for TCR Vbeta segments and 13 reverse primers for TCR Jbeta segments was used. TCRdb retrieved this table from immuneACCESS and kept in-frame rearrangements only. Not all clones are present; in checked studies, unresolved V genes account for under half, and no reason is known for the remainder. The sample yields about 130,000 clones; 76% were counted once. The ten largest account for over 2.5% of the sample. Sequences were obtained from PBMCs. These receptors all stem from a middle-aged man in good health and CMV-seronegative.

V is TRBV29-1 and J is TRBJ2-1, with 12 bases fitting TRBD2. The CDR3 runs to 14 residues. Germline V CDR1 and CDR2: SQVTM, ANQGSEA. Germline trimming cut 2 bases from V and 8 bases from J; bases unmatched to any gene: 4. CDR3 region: CSVERLAGGYEQFF. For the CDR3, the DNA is TGCAGCGTTGAAAGGCTAGCGGGAGGGTATGAGCAGTTCTTC.

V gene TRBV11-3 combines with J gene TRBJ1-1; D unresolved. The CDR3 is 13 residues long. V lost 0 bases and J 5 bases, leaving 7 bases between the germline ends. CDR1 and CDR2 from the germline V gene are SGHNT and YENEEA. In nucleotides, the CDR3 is TGTGCCAGCAGCTTAGAGGCCGGGACTGAAGCTTTCTTT. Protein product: CASSLEAGTEAFF.

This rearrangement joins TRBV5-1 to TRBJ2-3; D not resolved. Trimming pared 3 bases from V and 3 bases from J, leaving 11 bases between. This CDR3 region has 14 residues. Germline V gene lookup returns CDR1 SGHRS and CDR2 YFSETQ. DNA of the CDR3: TGCGCCAGCAGCTCAGGTCCCCAAACAGATACGCAGTATTTT. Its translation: CASSSGPQTDTQYF.

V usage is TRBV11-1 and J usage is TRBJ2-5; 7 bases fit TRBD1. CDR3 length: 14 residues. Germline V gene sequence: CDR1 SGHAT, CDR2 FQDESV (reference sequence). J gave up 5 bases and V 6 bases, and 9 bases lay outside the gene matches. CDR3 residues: CASRQRGLSETQYF. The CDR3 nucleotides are TGTGCCAGCAGACAAAGGGGGCTGTCGGAGACCCAGTACTTC.

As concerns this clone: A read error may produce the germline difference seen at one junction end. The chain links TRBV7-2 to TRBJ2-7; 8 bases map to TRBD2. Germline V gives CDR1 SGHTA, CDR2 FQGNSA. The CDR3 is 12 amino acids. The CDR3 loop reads CASSLGAGVVDF. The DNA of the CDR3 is TGTGCCAGCAGCTTAGGAGCGGGGGTGGTGGACTTC.

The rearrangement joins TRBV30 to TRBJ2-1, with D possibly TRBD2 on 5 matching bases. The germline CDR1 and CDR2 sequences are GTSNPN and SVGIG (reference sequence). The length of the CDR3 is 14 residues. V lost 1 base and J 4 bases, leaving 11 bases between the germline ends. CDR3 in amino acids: CAWSGGGLYNEQFF. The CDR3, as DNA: TGTGCCTGGAGTGGTGGAGGCCTTTACAATGAGCAGTTCTTC.

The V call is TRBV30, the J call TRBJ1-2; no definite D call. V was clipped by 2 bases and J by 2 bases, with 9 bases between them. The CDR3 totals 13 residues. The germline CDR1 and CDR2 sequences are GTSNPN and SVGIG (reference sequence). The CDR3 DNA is TGTGCCTGGAGTCTCGGCGGAAACTATGGCTACACCTTC. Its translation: CAWSLGGNYGYTF.

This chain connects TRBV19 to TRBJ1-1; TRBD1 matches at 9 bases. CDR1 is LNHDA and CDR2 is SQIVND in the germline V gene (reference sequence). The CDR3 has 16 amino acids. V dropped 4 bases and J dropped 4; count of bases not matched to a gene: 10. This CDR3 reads CASSTRDRAMGTEAFF. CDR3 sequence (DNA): TGTGCCAGTAGTACGCGGGACAGGGCAATGGGCACTGAAGCTTTCTTT.

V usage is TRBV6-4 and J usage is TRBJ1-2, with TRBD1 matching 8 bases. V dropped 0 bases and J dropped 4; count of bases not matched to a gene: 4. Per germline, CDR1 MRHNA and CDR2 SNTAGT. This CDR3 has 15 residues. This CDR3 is CASSDSGQAFYGYTF. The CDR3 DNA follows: TGTGCCAGCAGTGACTCGGGACAGGCGTTCTATGGCTACACCTTC.

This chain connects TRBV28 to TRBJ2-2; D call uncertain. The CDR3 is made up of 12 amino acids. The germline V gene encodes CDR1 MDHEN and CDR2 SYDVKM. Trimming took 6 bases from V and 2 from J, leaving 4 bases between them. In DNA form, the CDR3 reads TGTGCCAGCAGGACAAACACCGGGGAGCTGTTTTTT. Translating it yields CASRTNTGELFF.

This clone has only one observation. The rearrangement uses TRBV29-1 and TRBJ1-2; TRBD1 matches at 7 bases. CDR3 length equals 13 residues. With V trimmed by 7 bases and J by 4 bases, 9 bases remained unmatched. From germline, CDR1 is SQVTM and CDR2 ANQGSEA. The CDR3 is CSGDSGDSYGYTF. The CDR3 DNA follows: TGCAGCGGTGATAGTGGGGACAGCTATGGCTACACCTTC.

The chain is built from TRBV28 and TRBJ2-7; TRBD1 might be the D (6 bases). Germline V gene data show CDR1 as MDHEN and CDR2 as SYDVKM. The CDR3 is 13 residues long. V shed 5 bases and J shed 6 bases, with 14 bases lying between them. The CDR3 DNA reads TGTGCCAGCAGTCGTTACAGGGTCCCCGAGCAGTACTTC. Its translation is CASSRYRVPEQYF.

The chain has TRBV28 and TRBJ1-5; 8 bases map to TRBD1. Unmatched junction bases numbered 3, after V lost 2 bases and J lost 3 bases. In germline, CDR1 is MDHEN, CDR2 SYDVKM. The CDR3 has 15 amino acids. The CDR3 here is CASSLAGGYNQPQHF. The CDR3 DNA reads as TGTGCCAGCAGTTTAGCAGGGGGCTACAATCAGCCCCAGCATTTT.

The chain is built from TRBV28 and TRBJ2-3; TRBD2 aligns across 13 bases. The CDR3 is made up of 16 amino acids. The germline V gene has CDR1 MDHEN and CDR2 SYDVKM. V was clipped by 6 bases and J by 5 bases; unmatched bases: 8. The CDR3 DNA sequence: TGTGCCAGCAGCAGCGGACTAGCGGGAGTACTAGATACGCAGTATTTT. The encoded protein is CASSSGLAGVLDTQYF.

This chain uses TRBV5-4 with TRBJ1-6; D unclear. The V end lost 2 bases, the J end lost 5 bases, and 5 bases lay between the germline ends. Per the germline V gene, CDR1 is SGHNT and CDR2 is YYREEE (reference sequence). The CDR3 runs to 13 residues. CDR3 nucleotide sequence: TGTGCCAGCAGCTTTTCGGATAATTCACCCCTCCACTTT. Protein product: CASSFSDNSPLHF. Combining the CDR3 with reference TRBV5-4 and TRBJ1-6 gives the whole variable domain ETGVTQSPTHLIKTRGQQVTLRCSSQSGHNTVSWYQQALGQGPQFIFQYYREEENGRGNFPPRFSGLQFPNYSSELNVNALELDDSALYLCASSFSDNSPLHFGNGTRLTVT.

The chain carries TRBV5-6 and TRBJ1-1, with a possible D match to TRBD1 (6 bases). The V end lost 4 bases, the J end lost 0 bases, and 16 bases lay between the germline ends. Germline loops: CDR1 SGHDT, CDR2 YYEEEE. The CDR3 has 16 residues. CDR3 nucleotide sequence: TGTGCCAGCAGCGGGCAGGGGTTTTGGGTGAACACTGAAGCTTTCTTT. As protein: CASSGQGFWVNTEAFF.

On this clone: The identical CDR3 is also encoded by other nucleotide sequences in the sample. The CDR3 spells CASSVQGDSYEQYF. The CDR3 DNA reads as TGTGCCAGCAGCGTCCAGGGTGACTCCTACGAGCAGTACTTC. This sequence joins TRBV7-2 and TRBJ2-7, with TRBD1 as a possible D gene (5 bases). Trimming left V 5 bases short and J 0 bases short, with 11 bases between. This CDR3 has 14 residues. From germline, CDR1 is SGHTA and CDR2 FQGNSA.

CDR3 sequence reads: CASSSTGGAWETQYF. DNA for the CDR3: TGTGCCAGCAGCTCGACAGGGGGCGCCTGGGAGACCCAGTACTTC. This chain links TRBV7-3 with TRBJ2-5; 10 positions agree with TRBD1. The length of the CDR3 is 15 residues. The V gene's germline CDR1 is SGHTA and CDR2 FQGTGA. V gave up 4 bases and J gave up 5 bases; unmatched junction bases: 7. Full variable domain (missing parts from reference TRBV7-3 and TRBJ2-5): GAGVSQTPSNKVTEKGKYVELRCDPISGHTALYWYRQSLGQGPEFLIYFQGTGAADDSGLPNDRFFAVRPEGSVSTLKIQRTERGDSAVYLCASSSTGGAWETQYFGPGTRLLVL.

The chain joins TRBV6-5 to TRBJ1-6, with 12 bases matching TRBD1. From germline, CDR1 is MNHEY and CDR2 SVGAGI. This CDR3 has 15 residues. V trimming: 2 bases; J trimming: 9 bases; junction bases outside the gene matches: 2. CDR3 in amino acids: CASSYMGQGASPLHF. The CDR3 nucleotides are TGTGCCAGCAGTTACATGGGACAGGGGGCTTCACCCCTCCACTTT.

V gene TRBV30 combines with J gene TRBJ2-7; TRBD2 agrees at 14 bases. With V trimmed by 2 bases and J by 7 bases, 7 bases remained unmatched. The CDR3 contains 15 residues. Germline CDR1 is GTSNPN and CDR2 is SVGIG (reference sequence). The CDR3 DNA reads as TGTGCCTGGAGTCCCGGACTAGCGGGAGGATCAGAGCAGTACTTC. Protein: CAWSPGLAGGSEQYF.

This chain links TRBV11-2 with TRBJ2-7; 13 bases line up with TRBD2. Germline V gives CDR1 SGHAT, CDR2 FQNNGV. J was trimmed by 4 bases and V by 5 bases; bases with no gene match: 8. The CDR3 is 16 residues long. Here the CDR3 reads CASSPRTSGSGYEQYF. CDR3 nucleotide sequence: TGTGCCAGCAGCCCCCGGACTAGCGGGAGTGGGTACGAGCAGTACTTC.

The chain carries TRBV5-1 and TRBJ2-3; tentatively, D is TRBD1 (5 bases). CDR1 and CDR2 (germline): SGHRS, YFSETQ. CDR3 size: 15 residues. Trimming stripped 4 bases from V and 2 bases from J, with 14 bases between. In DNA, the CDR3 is TGCGCCAGCAGCCCTCTAGACAGTTACACAGATACGCAGTATTTT. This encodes CASSPLDSYTDTQYF.

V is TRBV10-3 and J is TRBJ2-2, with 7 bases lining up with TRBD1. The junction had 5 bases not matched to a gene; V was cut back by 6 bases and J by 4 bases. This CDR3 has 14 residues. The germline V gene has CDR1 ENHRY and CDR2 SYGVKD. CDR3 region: CAIRRQGPTGELFF. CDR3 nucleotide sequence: TGTGCCATCAGACGACAGGGCCCCACCGGGGAGCTGTTTTTT.

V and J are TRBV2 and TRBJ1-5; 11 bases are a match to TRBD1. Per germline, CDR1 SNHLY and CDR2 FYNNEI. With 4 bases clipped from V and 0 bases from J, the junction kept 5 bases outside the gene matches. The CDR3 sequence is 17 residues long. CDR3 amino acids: CASSVGTGGSSNQPQHF. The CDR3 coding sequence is TGTGCCAGCAGTGTCGGGACAGGGGGTTCTAGCAATCAGCCCCAGCATTTT.

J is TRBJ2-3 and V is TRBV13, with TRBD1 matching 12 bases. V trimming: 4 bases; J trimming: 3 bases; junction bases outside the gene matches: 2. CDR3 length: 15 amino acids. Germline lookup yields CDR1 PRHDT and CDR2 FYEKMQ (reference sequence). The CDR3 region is CASSWGQGATDTQYF. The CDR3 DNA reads TGTGCCAGCAGCTGGGGACAGGGGGCGACAGATACGCAGTATTTT. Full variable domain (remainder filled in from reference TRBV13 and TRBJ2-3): AAGVIQSPRHLIKEKRETATLKCYPIPRHDTVYWYQQGPGQDPQFLISFYEKMQSDKGSIPDRFSAQQFSDYHSELNMSSLELGDSALYFCASSWGQGATDTQYFGPGTRLTVL.